Below, 22 T cell receptor beta chains from the same sample are listed, as sequenced in a study of blood T cell repertoires in COVID-19. Sequencing was performed with immunoSEQ multiplex PCR; in TCRdb, only in-frame clones are kept and a portion is missing. The sample shows more than 400,000 clones, 70% to 90% of them seen only once. Sample: peripheral blood. Receptors were obtained from a human donor in a cohort sampled during active COVID-19.

The rearrangement uses TRBV10-3 and TRBJ2-5; D gene unclear. This CDR3 region has 12 residues. V shed 6 bases and J shed 1 base, with 6 bases lying between them. Germline CDR1 ENHRY, CDR2 SYGVKD. CDR3 bases: TGTGCCATCAGCCGGAGCCAAGAGACCCAGTACTTC. This codes for CAISRSQETQYF.

The CDR3 reads CASSQQGQGDGEQYF. The DNA of the CDR3 is TGCGCCAGCAGCCAACAGGGTCAGGGGGATGGCGAGCAGTACTTC. The J gene is TRBJ2-7, the V gene TRBV4-3, with 7 bases aligning to TRBD1. Looked up from germline, CDR1 is LGHNA and CDR2 is YSLEER. This CDR3 has 15 residues. V lost 2 bases, J lost 6 bases, and 10 bases stayed unmatched.

V usage is TRBV7-3 and J usage is TRBJ2-7; possibly TRBD1 for D (5 bases). Germline CDR1 reads SGHTA; CDR2 reads FQGTGA. This CDR3 is built from 13 residues. Trimming stripped 10 bases from V and 4 bases from J, with 17 bases between. The CDR3 DNA reads TGTGCCACCGGCCCGCTGGGGCCTTACGAGCAGTACTTC. This sequence encodes CATGPLGPYEQYF.

The chain employs TRBV7-2 and TRBJ1-1, with TRBD1 matching 8 bases. The V gene end was trimmed by 3 bases and the J gene end by 4 bases; junction bases not matched to a gene: 4. This CDR3 has 14 amino acids. Looked up from germline, CDR1 is SGHTA and CDR2 is FQGNSA. CDR3 nucleotides: TGTGCCAGCAGCTTGACAGGGGCGGGCACTGAAGCTTTCTTT. Its translation: CASSLTGAGTEAFF.

About this clone: Other DNA sequences in this specimen translate into the identical CDR3. This chain connects TRBV6-5 to TRBJ1-5, with 7 bases identical to TRBD1. The CDR3 extends over 14 amino acids. J was trimmed by 3 bases and V by 6 bases; bases with no gene match: 5. From germline, CDR1 is MNHEY and CDR2 SVGAGI. Here the CDR3 DNA reads TGTGCCAGCAGCCAGGGACAGTCCAATCAGCCCCAGCATTTT. The encoded protein is CASSQGQSNQPQHF.

CDR3 coding DNA: TGTGCCAGCAGTTTCGCGCAGGGGATTTGGTCTGGAAACACCATATATTTT. It is translated as CASSFAQGIWSGNTIYF. The genes are TRBV28 and TRBJ1-3; tentative D call: TRBD1 (6 bases). Trimming removed 3 bases at V and 1 base at J, with 16 bases between. CDR3 length: 17 residues. The germline V gene has CDR1 MDHEN and CDR2 SYDVKM.

J is TRBJ2-5 and V is TRBV30, with D possibly matching TRBD2 (5 bases). CDR3 size: 16 residues. The V gene lost 0 bases and the J gene lost 0 bases, with 14 bases spanning the gap. Looked up from germline, CDR1 is GTSNPN and CDR2 is SVGIG (reference sequence). The CDR3 sequence: CAWSVQGRRNQETQYF. CDR3 sequence (DNA): TGTGCCTGGAGTGTACAAGGGAGACGGAACCAAGAGACCCAGTACTTC.

The rearrangement joins TRBV5-1 to TRBJ1-6, with D unresolved. Germline V CDR1 and CDR2: SGHRS, YFSETQ. V was clipped by 0 bases and J by 9 bases, with 13 bases between them. The CDR3 is 15 residues long. CDR3: CASSLGRRVGSPLHF. The CDR3 DNA sequence: TGCGCCAGCAGCTTGGGTCGGAGGGTCGGTTCACCCCTCCACTTT.

This chain links TRBV9 with TRBJ1-2; D ambiguous. Trimming removed 2 bases at V and 2 bases at J, with 19 bases between. This CDR3 has 17 residues. CDR1 is SGDLS, CDR2 YYNGEE, per germline. The CDR3 DNA is TGTGCCAGCAGCGTCGGACTAGTAGGGTCTGGGAACTATGGCTACACCTTC. It translates to CASSVGLVGSGNYGYTF.

J is TRBJ2-7 and V is TRBV2, with TRBD2 matching 10 bases. The CDR3 covers 16 residues. The germline V gene has CDR1 SNHLY and CDR2 FYNNEI. V lost 1 base to trimming and J lost 4 bases; unmatched junction nucleotides: 7. CDR3 region: CASSEGLVAGGYEQYF. CDR3 sequence (DNA): TGTGCCAGCAGTGAAGGTTTGGTAGCGGGAGGTTACGAGCAGTACTTC.

The gene calls are TRBV6-1 and TRBJ1-2; D gene uncertain. This CDR3 comprises 14 residues. Germline CDR1 reads MNHNS; CDR2 reads SASEGT. Deletions cut 1 base from V and 4 bases from J, with 10 bases between. In DNA, the CDR3 is TGTGCCAGCAGTGAAGTTAATGGGCCCTATGGCTACACCTTC. Translating it yields CASSEVNGPYGYTF.

This clone was seen a single time. The chain links TRBV9 to TRBJ2-2, with D maybe TRBD2 (6 bases). CDR1 SGDLS and CDR2 YYNGEE come from the germline V gene. The CDR3 has 15 residues. Trimming stripped 0 bases from V and 6 bases from J, with 12 bases between. In nucleotides, the CDR3 is TGTGCCAGCAGCGTAGCCGGGACTCAGCCCGGGGAGCTGTTTTTT. Amino acids: CASSVAGTQPGELFF.

This chain connects TRBV4-2 to TRBJ2-1; the match to TRBD2 covers 7 bases. This CDR3 spans 16 amino acids. The germline V gene has CDR1 LGHNA and CDR2 YNFKEQ. V gave up 0 bases and J gave up 4 bases; unmatched junction bases: 6. The chain's CDR3 is CASSQDHTGGYNEQFF. In nucleotides, the CDR3 is TGTGCCAGCAGCCAAGATCATACGGGAGGTTACAATGAGCAGTTCTTC.

The chain is built from TRBV11-2 and TRBJ2-2; perhaps TRBD2 as D (6 bases). Trimming cost V 6 bases and J 5 bases, with 16 bases left between them. Germline V gives CDR1 SGHAT, CDR2 FQNNGV. This CDR3 has 15 residues. CDR3 coding DNA: TGTGCCAGCAGGACTGTCCCCCGGGGGACCGGGGAGCTGTTTTTT. Translated, it gives CASRTVPRGTGELFF. Together with reference TRBV11-2 and TRBJ2-2, the CDR3 gives the full variable domain: EAGVAQSPRYKIIEKRQSVAFWCNPISGHATLYWYQQILGQGPKLLIQFQNNGVVDDSQLPKDRFSAERLKGVDSTLKIQPAKLEDSAVYLCASRTVPRGTGELFFGEGSRLTVL.

The rearrangement links TRBV7-2 to TRBJ2-7, with TRBD2 matching over 9 bases. The germline V gene has CDR1 SGHTA and CDR2 FQGNSA. CDR3 length equals 15 residues. Trimming took 2 bases from V and 5 from J; bases not matched to a gene: 7. The CDR3 DNA sequence: TGTGCCAGCAGCTTAAGCGCGGGAGGGCCTGACGAGCAGTACTTC. This codes for CASSLSAGGPDEQYF.

The rearrangement uses TRBV7-9 and TRBJ2-1, with D tentatively TRBD2 (7 bases). The germline V and J ends were trimmed by 4 bases and 6 bases, with 25 bases remaining between them. The CDR3 length is 18 residues. The germline V gene has CDR1 SEHNR and CDR2 FQNEAQ (reference sequence). The CDR3: CASSYMGGRLAVGNEQFF. Written as DNA, the CDR3 is TGTGCCAGCAGCTACATGGGGGGGCGCCTAGCGGTAGGCAATGAGCAGTTCTTC.

This clone occurred once. The rearrangement links TRBV7-8 to TRBJ1-5, with D possibly matching TRBD1 (5 bases). Trimming shortened V by 5 bases and J by 6 bases, and 14 bases separated the two germline ends. The CDR3 is 14 amino acids. Per the germline V gene, CDR1 is SGHVS and CDR2 is FQNEAQ. The CDR3 DNA reads TGTGCCAGCAGCACGAAAGGGGAAGGTCAGCCCCAGCATTTT. Its translation: CASSTKGEGQPQHF.

The rearrangement uses TRBV10-2 and TRBJ1-1, with 9 bases aligning to TRBD1. With 6 bases clipped from V and 6 bases from J, the junction kept 17 bases outside the gene matches. Germline assignment: CDR1 WSHSY and CDR2 SAAADI. CDR3 length: 17 residues. This chain's CDR3 is CASRTGTGIPQRAEAFF. CDR3 nucleotides: TGCGCCAGCAGGACCGGGACAGGGATTCCCCAGAGGGCTGAAGCTTTCTTT.

The sample holds many counts of this clone. The genes are TRBV30 and TRBJ2-5; D might be TRBD2 (5 bases). The CDR3 runs 14 residues. V was trimmed by 5 bases and J by 9 bases, leaving 22 bases between them. Germline V gene sequence: CDR1 GTSNPN, CDR2 SVGIG (reference sequence). This CDR3 reads CAWAWGGLAVAQYF. The CDR3 DNA follows: TGTGCCTGGGCCTGGGGTGGGCTAGCCGTGGCCCAGTACTTC.

The rearrangement links TRBV5-1 to TRBJ1-1; 7 nucleotides match TRBD1. The CDR3 spans 15 residues. Germline CDR1 reads SGHRS; CDR2 reads YFSETQ. J was trimmed by 5 bases and V by 4 bases; bases with no gene match: 11. The CDR3 reads CASSPRQGEGTEAFF. For the CDR3, the DNA is TGCGCCAGCAGCCCCCGACAGGGCGAGGGGACTGAAGCTTTCTTT.

The J gene is TRBJ2-7, the V gene TRBV20-1, with TRBD1 matching over 8 bases. Trimming at V came to 3 bases and at J to 3 bases, leaving 10 bases not matched to a gene. CDR3 length: 15 amino acids. Germline CDR1 DFQATT, CDR2 SNEGSKA (reference sequence). The CDR3 reads CSASQGAPNSYEQYF. CDR3 coding DNA: TGCAGTGCTAGTCAGGGGGCCCCGAACAGCTACGAGCAGTACTTC.

The rearrangement joins TRBV7-9 to TRBJ1-2, with 8 bases that match TRBD1. Germline V lookup: CDR1 SEHNR, CDR2 FQNEAQ (reference sequence). Trimming at V came to 4 bases and at J to 4 bases, leaving 11 bases not matched to a gene. The CDR3 contains 16 residues. In DNA form, the CDR3 reads TGTGCCAGCAGCTCTAATTGGGACAGGAGGTCCTATGGCTACACCTTC. It specifies CASSSNWDRRSYGYTF.